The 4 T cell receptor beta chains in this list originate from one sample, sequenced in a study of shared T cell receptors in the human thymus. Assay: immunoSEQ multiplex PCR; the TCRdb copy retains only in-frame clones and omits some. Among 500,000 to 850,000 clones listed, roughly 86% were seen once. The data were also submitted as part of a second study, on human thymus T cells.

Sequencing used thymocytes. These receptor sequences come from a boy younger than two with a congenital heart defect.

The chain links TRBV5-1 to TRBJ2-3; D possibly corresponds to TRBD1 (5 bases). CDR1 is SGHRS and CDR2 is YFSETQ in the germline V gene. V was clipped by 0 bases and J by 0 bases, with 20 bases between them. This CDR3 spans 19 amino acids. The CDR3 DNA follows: TGCGCCAGCAGCTTGGCCGAGTCAGGCGCAGGGTCTAGCACAGATACGCAGTATTTT. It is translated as CASSLAESGAGSSTDTQYF.

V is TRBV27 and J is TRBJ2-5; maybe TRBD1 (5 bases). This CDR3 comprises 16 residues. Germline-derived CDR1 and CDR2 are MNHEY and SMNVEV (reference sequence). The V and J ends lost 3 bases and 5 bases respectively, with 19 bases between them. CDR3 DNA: TGTGCCAGCAGTTTCCTACCCAGGACACGCCGGGAGACCCAGTACTTC. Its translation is CASSFLPRTRRETQYF.

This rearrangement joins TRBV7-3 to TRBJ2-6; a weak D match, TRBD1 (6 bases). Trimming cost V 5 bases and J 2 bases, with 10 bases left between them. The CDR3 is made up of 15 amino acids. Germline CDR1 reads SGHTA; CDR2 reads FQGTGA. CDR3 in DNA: TGTGCCAGCAGCAAACACAGGGCTGGGGCCAACGTCCTGACTTTC. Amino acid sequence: CASSKHRAGANVLTF.

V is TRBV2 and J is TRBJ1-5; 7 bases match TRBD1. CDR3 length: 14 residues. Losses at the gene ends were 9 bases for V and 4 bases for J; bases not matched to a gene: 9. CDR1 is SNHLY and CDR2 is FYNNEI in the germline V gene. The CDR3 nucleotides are TGTGCCAGTACGAGGGACAGAATAAATCAGCCCCAGCATTTT. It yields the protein CASTRDRINQPQHF.